The sample holds a few counts of the clone carrying this T cell receptor beta chain. The target antigen is unknown. The CDR3 spans 13 residues. V lost 7 bases and J 5 bases, leaving 14 bases between the germline ends. This sample was taken from a study of T cell repertoires in cytomegalovirus infection. General study points: CMV-specific TCR beta clonotypes restricted by HLA-C were the ones dominating the ex vivo response.

TCRdb analysed the reads with MiXCR anew, one entry per CDR3 protein. Of 160,000 or so distinct CDR3 sequences listed, 23% are singletons. The material sequenced was PBMCs. The sequence came from a human donor in good health (CMV status not recorded). Some clones in this sample may be carry-over from other donors' samples. The chain has TRBV12-3 or TRBV12-4 and TRBJ2-5, with TRBD2 as a possible D gene (6 bases). The CDR3 loop reads CASTEAEGETQYF. CDR3 nucleotide sequence: TGTGCCAGCACGGAGGCGGAGGGCGAGACCCAGTACTTC.